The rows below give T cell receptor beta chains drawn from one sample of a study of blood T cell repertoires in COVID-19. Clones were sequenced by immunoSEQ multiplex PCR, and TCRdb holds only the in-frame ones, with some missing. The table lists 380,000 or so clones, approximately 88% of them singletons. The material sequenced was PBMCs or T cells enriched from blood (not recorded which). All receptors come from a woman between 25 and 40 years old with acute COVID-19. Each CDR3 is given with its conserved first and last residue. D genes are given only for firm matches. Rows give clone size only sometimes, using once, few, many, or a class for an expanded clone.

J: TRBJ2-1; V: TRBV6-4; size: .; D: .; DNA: TGTGCCAGAGTCCCCGGGGTATACTACAATGAGCAGTTCTTC; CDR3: CARVPGVYYNEQFF
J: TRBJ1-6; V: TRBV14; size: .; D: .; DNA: TGTGCCAGCAGCCAGAATAGAGTAAGATATAATTCACCCCTCCACTTT; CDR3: CASSQNRVRYNSPLHF
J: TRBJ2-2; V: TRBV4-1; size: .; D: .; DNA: TGCGCCAGCAGCTCACCCCGGGGGGCGGGCACCGGGGAGCTGTTTTTT; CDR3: CASSSPRGAGTGELFF
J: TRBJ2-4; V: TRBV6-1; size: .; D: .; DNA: TGTGCCAGCAGTGAAGCCGCCACAGGTTTAGCCAAAAACATTCAGTACTTC; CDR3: CASSEAATGLAKNIQYF
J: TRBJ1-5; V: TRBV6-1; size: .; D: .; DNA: TGTGCCAGCAGTGAAGCCGGGTTGAACCAGCCCCAGCATTTT; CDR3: CASSEAGLNQPQHF
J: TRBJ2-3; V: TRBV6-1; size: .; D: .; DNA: TGTGCCAGCAGTGAAGGAGGAGCCGCAGATACGCAGTATTTT; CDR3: CASSEGGAADTQYF
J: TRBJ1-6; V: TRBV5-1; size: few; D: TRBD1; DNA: TGCGCCAGCGCTAATCCGGGACAGGGAGGCCCCCATTCACCCCTCCACTTT; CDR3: CASANPGQGGPHSPLHF
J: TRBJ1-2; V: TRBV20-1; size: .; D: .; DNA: TGCAGTGCTAGTGTCTGGGGCAGGGATGGCTACACCTTC; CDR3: CSASVWGRDGYTF
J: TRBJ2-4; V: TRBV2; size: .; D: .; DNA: TGTGCCAGCAGTGAACGCAGGGGACAAAACATTCAGTACTTC; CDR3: CASSERRGQNIQYF
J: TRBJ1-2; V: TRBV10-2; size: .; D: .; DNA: TGCGCCACCTCAGAATCAGACAAAGTTAACTATGGCTACACCTTC; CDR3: CATSESDKVNYGYTF
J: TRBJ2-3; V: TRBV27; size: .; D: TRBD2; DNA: TGTGCCAGCACGGGGGGAAGTATTGCAGATACGCAGTATTTT; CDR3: CASTGGSIADTQYF
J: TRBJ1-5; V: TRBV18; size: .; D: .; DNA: TGTGCCAGCTCACCAGGGGAGAGGCAGCCCCAGCATTTT; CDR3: CASSPGERQPQHF
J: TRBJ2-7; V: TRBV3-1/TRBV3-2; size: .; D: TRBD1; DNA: TGTGCCAGCAGCCAAGAAATCAGGACAGGGGGGTACGAGCAGTACTTC; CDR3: CASSQEIRTGGYEQYF
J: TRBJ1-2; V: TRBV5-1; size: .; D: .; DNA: TGCGCCAGCAGCTTGTCACCAGGGGTCAACTATGGCTACACCTTC; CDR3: CASSLSPGVNYGYTF
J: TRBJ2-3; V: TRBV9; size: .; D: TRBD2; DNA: TGTGCCAGCAGCGTCGGGACTAGCGGGGGGGTTACGCAGTATTTT; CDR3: CASSVGTSGGVTQYF
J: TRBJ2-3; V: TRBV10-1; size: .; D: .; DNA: TGCGCCAGCAGTGAGTCTAGGCGGGGGCCCTCAGATACGCAGTATTTT; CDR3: CASSESRRGPSDTQYF
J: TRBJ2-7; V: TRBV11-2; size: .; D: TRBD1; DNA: TGTGCCAGCAGCTCAGATCTGACAGGGTTTGGACCCTACGAGCAGTACTTC; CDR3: CASSSDLTGFGPYEQYF
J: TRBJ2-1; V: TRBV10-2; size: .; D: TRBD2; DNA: TGCGCCAGCAGCAGTTCGTGGGGGGGAGGCGATGAGCAGTTCTTC; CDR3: CASSSSWGGGDEQFF
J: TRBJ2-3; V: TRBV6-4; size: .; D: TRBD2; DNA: TGTGCCAGCAGTGACCGGGGGGTTAGCACAGATACGCAGTATTTT; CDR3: CASSDRGVSTDTQYF
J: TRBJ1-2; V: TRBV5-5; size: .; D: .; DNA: TGTGCCAGCAGCTTGAACGACTTGAACTATGGCTACACCTTC; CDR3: CASSLNDLNYGYTF
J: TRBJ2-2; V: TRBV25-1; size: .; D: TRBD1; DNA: TGTGCCAGCAGCGGGGCACCCGGGACAGATACATTGCCCGGGGAGCTGTTTTTT; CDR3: CASSGAPGTDTLPGELFF
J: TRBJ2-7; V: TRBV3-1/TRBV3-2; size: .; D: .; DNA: TGTGCCAGCAGCCGACAGAGCTCCTACGAGCAGTACTTC; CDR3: CASSRQSSYEQYF
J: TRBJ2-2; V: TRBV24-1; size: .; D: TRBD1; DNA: TGTGCCACCAGTGACCCAGCCCGACAGGGCACCGGGGAGCTGTTTTTT; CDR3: CATSDPARQGTGELFF
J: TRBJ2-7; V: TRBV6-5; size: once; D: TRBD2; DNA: TGTGCCAGCAGTTACAGGGCTAGCGGGGGGGATTACGAGCAGTACTTC; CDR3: CASSYRASGGDYEQYF
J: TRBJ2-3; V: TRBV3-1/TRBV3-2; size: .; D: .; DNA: TGTGCCAGCAGCAGTAGGGGGGGTATCACAGATACGCAGTATTTT; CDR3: CASSSRGGITDTQYF
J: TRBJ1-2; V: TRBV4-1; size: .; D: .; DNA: TGCGCCAGCAGCCAGGTAGACAGGCAATATGGCTACACCTTC; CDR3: CASSQVDRQYGYTF
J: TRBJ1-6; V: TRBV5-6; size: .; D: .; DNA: TGTGCCAGCAGCTTCCGAGGGCGCCCCACGTCTGGCAGAAATTCACCCCTCCACTTT; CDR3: CASSFRGRPTSGRNSPLHF
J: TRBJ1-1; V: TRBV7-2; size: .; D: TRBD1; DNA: TGTGCCAGCAGCTCGGGACAGGGAAGGGCTGAAGCTTTCTTT; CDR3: CASSSGQGRAEAFF
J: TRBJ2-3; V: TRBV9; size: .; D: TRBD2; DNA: TGTGCCAGCAGCGTCTCTAGCGGTAACACAGATACGCAGTATTTT; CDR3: CASSVSSGNTDTQYF
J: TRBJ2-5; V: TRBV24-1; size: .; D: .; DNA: TGTGCCACCAGTGACCCCTTGACAGGACAAGAGACCCAGTACTTC; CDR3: CATSDPLTGQETQYF
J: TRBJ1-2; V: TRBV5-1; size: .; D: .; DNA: TGCGCCAGCAGCTTGGGCGGGGACTATGGCTACACCTTC; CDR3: CASSLGGDYGYTF
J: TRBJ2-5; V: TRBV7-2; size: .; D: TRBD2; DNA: TGTGCCAGCAGCCGCCGGGAGGCACTAGAGACCCAGTACTTC; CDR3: CASSRREALETQYF
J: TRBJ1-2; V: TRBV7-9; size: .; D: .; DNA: TGTGCCAGCAGCCGGTGGCAGGGTGTCGGCTACACCTTC; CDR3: CASSRWQGVGYTF
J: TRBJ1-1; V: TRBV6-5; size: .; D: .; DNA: TGTGCCAGCAGATCAGGGGTTTCCACTGAAGCTTTCTTT; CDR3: CASRSGVSTEAFF
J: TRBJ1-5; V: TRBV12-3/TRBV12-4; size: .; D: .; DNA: TGTGCCAGCACTGGCAGTCGAAATCAGCCCCAGCATTTT; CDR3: CASTGSRNQPQHF
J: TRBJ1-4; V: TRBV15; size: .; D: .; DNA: TGTGCCACCAGCACCACCCGAGGGCGGGAACCGCTAAATGAAAAACTGTTTTTT; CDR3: CATSTTRGREPLNEKLFF
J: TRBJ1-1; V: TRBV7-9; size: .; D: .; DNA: TGTGCCAGCAGCCCGGACACTGAAGCTTTCTTT; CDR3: CASSPDTEAFF
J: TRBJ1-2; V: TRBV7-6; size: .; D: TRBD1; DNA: TGTGCCAGCAGCTTACGACAGGGGGGAGGAGGCTACACCTTC; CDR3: CASSLRQGGGGYTF
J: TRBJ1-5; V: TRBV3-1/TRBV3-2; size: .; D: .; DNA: TGTGCCAGCAGCCAAGGGACTGGGCAGCCCCAGCATTTT; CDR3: CASSQGTGQPQHF
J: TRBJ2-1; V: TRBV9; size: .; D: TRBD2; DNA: TGTGCCAGCAGCGTTATGGGGGGGTCCTCCTACAATGAGCAGTTCTTC; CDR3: CASSVMGGSSYNEQFF
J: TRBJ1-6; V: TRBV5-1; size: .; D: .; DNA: TGCGCCAGCAGCGAGTCTGGACAGTTGAATTCACCCCTCCACTTT; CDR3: CASSESGQLNSPLHF
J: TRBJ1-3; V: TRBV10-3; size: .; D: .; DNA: TGTGCCATCAGAAGTGAGGGAGGGGCTGGAAACACCATATATTTT; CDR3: CAIRSEGGAGNTIYF
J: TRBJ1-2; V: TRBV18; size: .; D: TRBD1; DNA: TGTGCCAGCTCAACGACAGGGGCGATCTATGGCTACACCTTC; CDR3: CASSTTGAIYGYTF
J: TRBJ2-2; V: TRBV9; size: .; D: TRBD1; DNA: TGTGCCAGCAGCCAAAGACTGTTACAGGGGCCCGGGGAGCTGTTTTTT; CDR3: CASSQRLLQGPGELFF
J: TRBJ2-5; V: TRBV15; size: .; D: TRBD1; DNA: TGTGCCACCAGCAGAAGCCGGGACAGGGGGCCGGAGACCCAGTACTTC; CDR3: CATSRSRDRGPETQYF
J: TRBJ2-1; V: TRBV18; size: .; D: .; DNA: TGTGCCAGCTCACCGCCGAATAGCCTCTACAATGAGCAGTTCTTC; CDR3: CASSPPNSLYNEQFF
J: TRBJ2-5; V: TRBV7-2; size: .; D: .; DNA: TGTGCCAGCAGCTTATTTTGGCAGCCGAGGGAGACCCAGTACTTC; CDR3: CASSLFWQPRETQYF
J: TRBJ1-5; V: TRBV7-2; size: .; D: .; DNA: TGTGCCAGCAGCTTAGCGGAAGGGAGGGGACGGCAGCCCCAGCATTTT; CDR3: CASSLAEGRGRQPQHF
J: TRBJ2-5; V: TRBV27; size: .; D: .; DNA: TGTGCCAGCAGTTTGTCCTTGCGGGGCGCTGGGACCCAGTACTTC; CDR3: CASSLSLRGAGTQYF
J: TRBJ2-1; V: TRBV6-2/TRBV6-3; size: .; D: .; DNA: TGTGCCAGCAGTTCGACAGGTTCCTACAATGAGCAGTTCTTC; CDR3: CASSSTGSYNEQFF
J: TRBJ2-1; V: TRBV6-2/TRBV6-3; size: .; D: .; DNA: TGTGCCAGCAGTTACCTGACTAATGAGCAGTTCTTC; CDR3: CASSYLTNEQFF
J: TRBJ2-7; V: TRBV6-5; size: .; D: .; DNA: TGTGCCAGCAGTCCGACAATGTACGAGCAGTACTTC; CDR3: CASSPTMYEQYF
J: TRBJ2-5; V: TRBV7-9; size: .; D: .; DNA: TGTGCCAGCAGCTTAGCGCTGGAGGGAGGTGGAGAGACCCAGTACTTC; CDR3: CASSLALEGGGETQYF